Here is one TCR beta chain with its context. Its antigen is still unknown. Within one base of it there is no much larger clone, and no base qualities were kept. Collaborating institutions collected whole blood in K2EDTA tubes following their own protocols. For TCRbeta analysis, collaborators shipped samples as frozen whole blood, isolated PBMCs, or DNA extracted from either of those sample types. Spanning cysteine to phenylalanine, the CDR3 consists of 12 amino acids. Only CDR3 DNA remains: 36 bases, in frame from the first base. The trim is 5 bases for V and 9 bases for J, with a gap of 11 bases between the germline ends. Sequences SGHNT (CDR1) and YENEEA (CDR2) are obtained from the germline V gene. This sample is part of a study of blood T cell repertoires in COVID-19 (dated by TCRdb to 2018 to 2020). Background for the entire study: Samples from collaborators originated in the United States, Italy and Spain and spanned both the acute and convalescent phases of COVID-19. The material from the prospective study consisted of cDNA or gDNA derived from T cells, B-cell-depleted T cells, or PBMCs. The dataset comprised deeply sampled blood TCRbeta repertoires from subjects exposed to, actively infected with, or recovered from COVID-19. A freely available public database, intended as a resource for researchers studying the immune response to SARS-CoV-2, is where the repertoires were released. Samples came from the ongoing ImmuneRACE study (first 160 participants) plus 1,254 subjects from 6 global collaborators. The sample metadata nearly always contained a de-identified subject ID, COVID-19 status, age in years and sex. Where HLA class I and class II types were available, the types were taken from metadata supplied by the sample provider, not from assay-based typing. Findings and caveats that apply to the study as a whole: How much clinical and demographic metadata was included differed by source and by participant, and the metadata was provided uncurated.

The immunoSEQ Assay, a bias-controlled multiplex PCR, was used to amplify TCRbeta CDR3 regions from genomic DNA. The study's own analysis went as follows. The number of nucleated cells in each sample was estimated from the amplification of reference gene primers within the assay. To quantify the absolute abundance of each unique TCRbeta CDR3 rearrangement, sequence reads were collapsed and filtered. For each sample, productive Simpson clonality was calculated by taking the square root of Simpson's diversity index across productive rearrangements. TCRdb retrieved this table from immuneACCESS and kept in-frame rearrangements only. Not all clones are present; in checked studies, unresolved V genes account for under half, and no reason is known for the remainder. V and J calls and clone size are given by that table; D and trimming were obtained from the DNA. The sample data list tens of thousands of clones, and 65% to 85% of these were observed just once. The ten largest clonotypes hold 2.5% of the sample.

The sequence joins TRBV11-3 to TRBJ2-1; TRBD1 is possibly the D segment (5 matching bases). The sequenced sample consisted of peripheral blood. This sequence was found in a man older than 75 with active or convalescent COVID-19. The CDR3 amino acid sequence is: CASSTRQSEQFF. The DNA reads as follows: TGTGCCAGCAGCACCCGACAGAGTGAGCAGTTCTTC.